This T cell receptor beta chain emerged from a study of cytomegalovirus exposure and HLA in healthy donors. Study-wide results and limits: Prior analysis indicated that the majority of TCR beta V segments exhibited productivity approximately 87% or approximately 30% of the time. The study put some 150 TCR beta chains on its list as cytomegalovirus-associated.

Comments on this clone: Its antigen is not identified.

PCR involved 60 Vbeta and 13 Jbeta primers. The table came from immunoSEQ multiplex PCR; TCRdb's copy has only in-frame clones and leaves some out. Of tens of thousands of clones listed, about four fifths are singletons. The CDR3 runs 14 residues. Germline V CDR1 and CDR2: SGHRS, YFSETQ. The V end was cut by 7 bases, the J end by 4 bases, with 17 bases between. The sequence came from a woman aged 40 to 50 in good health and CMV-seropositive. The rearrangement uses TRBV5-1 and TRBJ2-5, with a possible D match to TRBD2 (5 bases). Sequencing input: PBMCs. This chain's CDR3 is CASALRAMGETQYF. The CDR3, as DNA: TGCGCCAGCGCACTGCGGGCGATGGGAGAGACCCAGTACTTC.